This T cell receptor (beta chain) emerged from a study of blood T cell repertoires in COVID-19. Study in general: Nucleic acid was either cDNA or gDNA, and it came from T cells, B-cell-depleted T cells, or PBMCs.

Method: immunoSEQ multiplex PCR; TCRdb's copy keeps in-frame clones and lacks some. The table lists roughly 110,000 clones, around nine tenths of them singletons. Trimming pared 1 base from V and 5 bases from J, leaving 8 bases between. The germline CDR1 and CDR2 sequences are MNHNS and SASEGT. This CDR3 has 13 amino acids. The chain carries TRBV6-1 and TRBJ2-5, with D perhaps matching TRBD1 (5 bases). The sample consisted of peripheral blood. The source of this sequence is a man between 40 and 49 years old with acute or convalescent COVID-19. The CDR3 reads CASSEGGEETQYF. The CDR3 DNA reads TGTGCCAGCAGTGAAGGGGGCGAGGAGACCCAGTACTTC.